In this sample, the clone carrying this TCR beta chain turned up many times. CDR3 length: 15 amino acids. Germline CDR1 MNHEY, CDR2 SVGAGI. J gave up 2 bases and V 2 bases, and 3 bases lay outside the gene matches. The entry originates in a study of patients and donors after allogeneic stem cell transplantation. TCRdb re-derived calls from the RT-PCR reads in MiXCR, one entry per CDR3 protein. The sample lists about 87,000 distinct CDR3 sequences, 5% seen once, with about 3% in the top ten. The sequencing input was blood, either unsorted or a sorted T cell fraction (not recorded which). V is TRBV6-5 and J is TRBJ1-3; 7 bases match TRBD1. This TCR came from a human donor who was either an allogeneic HSCT recipient or a stem cell or donor lymphocyte infusion donor (not recorded which). It is not recorded whose cells these are; they may come from a transplant donor. The CDR3 region has the DNA TGTGCCAGCAGTTACACCCAGGGGGCTGGAAACACCATATATTTT. Its translation: CASSYTQGAGNTIYF.